This TCR beta chain was captured in a study of T-cell reconstitution after alpha-beta-depleted transplantation in children (dated by TCRdb to the mid-2010s). Regarding the complete study: Using TCR repertoire profiling, the study followed T-cell immune reconstitution in a quantitative way in children after TCRalphabeta/CD19-depleted allogeneic hematopoietic cell transplantation.

The sample holds a few counts of this clonotype. Its specific antigen is unknown. No base quality information exists; no much larger clone differs at one position. The CDR1 and CDR2 encoded by the germline V gene (reference sequence) are GTSNPN and SVGIG. The junction carries 7 bases between V and J, which are trimmed by 0 bases and 4 bases respectively. The CDR3 spans 13 residues, from the cysteine through the phenylalanine. The only DNA kept is the CDR3, 39 bases in frame from the first base. Receptor libraries were prepared by PCR. The instrument was an Illumina HiSeq 2500. To normalize quantification of the TCRbeta repertoire, the TCR libraries were built with molecular barcoding that relied on unique molecular identifiers. TCRdb reprocessed the public reads (quality trimming at Q25 with fastp, clone calling with MiXCR) and kept in-frame beta chains. Each CDR3 protein appears once, grouped with its most common genes and DNA. The sample table contains around 680,000 distinct CDR3 sequences; only one count was recorded for around 16% of them. 1.1% of the sample rests with the top ten.

Sequences were derived from PBMCs from the stem cell graft donor, sampled from the stem cell graft. The TCR originated in a human donor who donated a stem cell graft to a child with acute myeloid leukemia. The rearrangement combines TRBV30 with TRBJ1-5, with TRBD1 as a weak D call on 5 bases. The DNA sequence follows: TGTGCCTGGAGTGTGGGACCTAATCAGCCCCAGCATTTT. Its translation reads: CAWSVGPNQPQHF.